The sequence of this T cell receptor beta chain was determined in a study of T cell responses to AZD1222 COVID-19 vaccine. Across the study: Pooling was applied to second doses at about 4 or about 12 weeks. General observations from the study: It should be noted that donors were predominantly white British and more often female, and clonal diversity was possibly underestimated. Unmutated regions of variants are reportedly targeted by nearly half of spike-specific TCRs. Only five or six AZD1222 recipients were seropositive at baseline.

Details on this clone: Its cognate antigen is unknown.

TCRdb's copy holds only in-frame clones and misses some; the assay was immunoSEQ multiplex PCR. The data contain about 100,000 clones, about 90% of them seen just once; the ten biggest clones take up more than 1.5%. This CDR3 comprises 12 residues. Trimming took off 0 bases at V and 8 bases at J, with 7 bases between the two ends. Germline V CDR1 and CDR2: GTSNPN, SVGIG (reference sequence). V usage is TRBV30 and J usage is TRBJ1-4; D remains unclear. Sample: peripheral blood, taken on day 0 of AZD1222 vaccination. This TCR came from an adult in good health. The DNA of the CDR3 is TGTGCCTGGAGTGTACTGGGCGAAAAACTGTTTTTT. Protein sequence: CAWSVLGEKLFF.